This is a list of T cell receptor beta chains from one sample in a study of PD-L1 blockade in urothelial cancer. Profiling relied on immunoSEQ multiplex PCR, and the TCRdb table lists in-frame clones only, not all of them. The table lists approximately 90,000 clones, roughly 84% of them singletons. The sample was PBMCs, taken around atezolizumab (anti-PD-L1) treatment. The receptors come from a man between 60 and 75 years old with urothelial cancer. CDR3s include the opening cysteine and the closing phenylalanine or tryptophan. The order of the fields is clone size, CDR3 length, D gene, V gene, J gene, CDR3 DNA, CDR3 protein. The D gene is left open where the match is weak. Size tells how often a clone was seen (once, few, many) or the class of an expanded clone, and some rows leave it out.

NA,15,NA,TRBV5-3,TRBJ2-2,TGTGCCAGAAGCTTGGCCGGTCAGGGACTCGGGGAGCTGTTTTTT,CARSLAGQGLGELFF
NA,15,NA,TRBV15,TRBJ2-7,TGTGCCACCGGCAGAGATCAGAGACTAGGCTACGAGCAGTACTTC,CATGRDQRLGYEQYF
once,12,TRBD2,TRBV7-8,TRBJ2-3,TGTGCCAGCAGACTAGCGGAAGATACGCAGTATTTT,CASRLAEDTQYF
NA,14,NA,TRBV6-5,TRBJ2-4,TGTGCCAGCAGGAACGGGGAGACGGGCCACATTCAGTACTTC,CASRNGETGHIQYF
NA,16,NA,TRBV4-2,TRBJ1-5,TGTGCCAGCAGCGAAGTGGTGGGCTATAGCAATCAGCCCCAGCATTTT,CASSEVVGYSNQPQHF
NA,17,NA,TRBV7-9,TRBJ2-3,TGTGCCAGCAGCTTTGGGCAGGGGACCCTTCCCACAGATACGCAGTATTTT,CASSFGQGTLPTDTQYF
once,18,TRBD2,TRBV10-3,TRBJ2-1,TGTGCCATCAGTGAGCCTCCCTTGACTAGCGGGATCTACAATGAGCAGTTCTTC,CAISEPPLTSGIYNEQFF
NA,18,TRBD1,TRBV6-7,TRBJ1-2,TGTGCCAGCAGTTACTCGCGCCCTACGGGACAGGGGGTCTATGGCTACACCTTC,CASSYSRPTGQGVYGYTF
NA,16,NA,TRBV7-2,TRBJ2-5,TGTGCCAGCAGCCCTAGAAGCAGGGGACGGAGGGAGACCCAGTACTTC,CASSPRSRGRRETQYF
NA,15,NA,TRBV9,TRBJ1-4,TGTGCCAGCAGCCCCCGGGGGGCGTGGGGTGAAAAACTGTTTTTT,CASSPRGAWGEKLFF
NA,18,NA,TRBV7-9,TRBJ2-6,TGTGCCAGCAGCCCTCGCCGCACTATTCGCTCTGGGGCCAACGTCCTGACTTTC,CASSPRRTIRSGANVLTF
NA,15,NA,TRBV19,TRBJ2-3,TGTGCCAGTAGTATATCCCGGGGGGCGACAGATACGCAGTATTTT,CASSISRGATDTQYF
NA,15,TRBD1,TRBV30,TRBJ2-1,TGTGCCTGGAGAATCTCCGGGACAGGGGGCGGTGAGCAGTTCTTC,CAWRISGTGGGEQFF
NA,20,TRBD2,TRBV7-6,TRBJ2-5,TGTGCCAGCAGCTTAGGTTATTATAGCGGGGGCCACGAGGAGTTGGAGACCCAGTACTTC,CASSLGYYSGGHEELETQYF
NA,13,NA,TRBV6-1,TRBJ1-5,TGTGCCAGCAGGCGAGGCCCCAATCAGCCCCAGCATTTT,CASRRGPNQPQHF
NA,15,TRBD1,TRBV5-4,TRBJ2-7,TGTGCCAGCAGCTTCGGGGGACAGGGGACCTACGAGCAGTACTTC,CASSFGGQGTYEQYF
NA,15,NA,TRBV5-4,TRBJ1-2,TGTGCCAGCAGCTTGGGGTCAAGCCTTGAATATGGCTACACCTTC,CASSLGSSLEYGYTF
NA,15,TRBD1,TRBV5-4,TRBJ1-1,TGTGCCAGCAGCGGGGACAGGGGAGGGGGCACTGAAGCTTTCTTT,CASSGDRGGGTEAFF
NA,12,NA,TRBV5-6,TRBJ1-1,TGTGCCAGCAGCCCCTCTGGGGGCGAAGCTTTCTTT,CASSPSGGEAFF
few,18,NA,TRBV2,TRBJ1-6,TGTGCCAGCAGACAGGAATACACCAGGACCCAAGAAAATTCACCCCTCCACTTT,CASRQEYTRTQENSPLHF
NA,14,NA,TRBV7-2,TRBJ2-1,TGTGCCAGCAGCATAGCCGGACTAAGGGATGAGCAGTTCTTC,CASSIAGLRDEQFF
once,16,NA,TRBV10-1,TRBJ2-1,TGCGCCAGCAGTGATGGGCAGACCCTCTCCTACAATGAGCAGTTCTTC,CASSDGQTLSYNEQFF
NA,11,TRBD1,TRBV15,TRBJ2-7,TGTGCCACTGCAGGGGGCGACGAGCAGTACTTC,CATAGGDEQYF
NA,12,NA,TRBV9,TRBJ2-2,TGTGCCAGCAGCCTTGTAGCCGGGGAGCTGTTTTTT,CASSLVAGELFF
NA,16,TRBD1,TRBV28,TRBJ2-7,TGTGCCAGCAGCCCCATCGGACAGGGGGCAATGAGGGAGCAGTACTTC,CASSPIGQGAMREQYF
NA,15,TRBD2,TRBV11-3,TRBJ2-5,TGTGCCAGCAGCTTAGGGACTAGCGGGAAAGAGACCCAGTACTTC,CASSLGTSGKETQYF
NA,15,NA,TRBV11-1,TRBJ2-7,TGTGCCAGCGCTGGCGAGGGACAACGTTTTTTGGAGCAGTACTTC,CASAGEGQRFLEQYF
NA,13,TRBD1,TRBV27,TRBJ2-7,TGTGCCAGCGGGACAGGGATCTCCTACGAGCAGTACTTC,CASGTGISYEQYF
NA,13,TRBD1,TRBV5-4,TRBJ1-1,TGTGCCAGCAAGGTGACAGGGGCGAGTGAAGCTTTCTTT,CASKVTGASEAFF
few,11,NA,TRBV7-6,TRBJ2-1,TGTGCCAGCAGCCTGAGGTATGAGCAGTTCTTC,CASSLRYEQFF
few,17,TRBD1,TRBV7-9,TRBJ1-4,TGTGCCAGCAGGAGTACAGGGGGCAGAAGGAGTAATGAAAAACTGTTTTTT,CASRSTGGRRSNEKLFF
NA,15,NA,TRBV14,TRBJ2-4,TGTGCCAGCAGCCAAGAGATCGGGACCAAAAACATTCAGTACTTC,CASSQEIGTKNIQYF
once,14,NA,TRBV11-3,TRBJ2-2,TGTGCCAGCAGCTCCGGGGGTAACACCGGGGAGCTGTTTTTT,CASSSGGNTGELFF
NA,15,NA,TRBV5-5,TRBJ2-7,TGTGCCAGCAGCTTCCCCGGGACAAACTACGTGGAGCAGTACTTC,CASSFPGTNYVEQYF
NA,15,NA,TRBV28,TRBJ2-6,TGTGCCAGCAGTCGAGGTTTATCTGGGGCCAACGTCCTGACTTTC,CASSRGLSGANVLTF
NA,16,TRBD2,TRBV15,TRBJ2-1,TGTGCCACCAGCAGAGATCAGGCGGGGGGGCGAGGTGAGCAGTTCTTC,CATSRDQAGGRGEQFF
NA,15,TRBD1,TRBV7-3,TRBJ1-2,TGTGCCAGCAGCTGGGGGGGAGACAGGGGTTATGGCTACACCTTC,CASSWGGDRGYGYTF
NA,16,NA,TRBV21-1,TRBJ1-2,TGTGCCAGCAGCAAAATGCCCGGGACAGGGACGAGGGGCTACACCTTC,CASSKMPGTGTRGYTF
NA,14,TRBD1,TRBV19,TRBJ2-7,TGTGCCAGTAGCACCGGACAGGGTCGCTACGAGCAGTACTTC,CASSTGQGRYEQYF
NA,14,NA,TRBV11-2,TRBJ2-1,TGTGCCAGCAGCTTATCCAGCGGTCCTTCAGAGCAGTTCTTC,CASSLSSGPSEQFF
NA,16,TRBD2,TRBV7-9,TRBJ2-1,TGTGCCAGCAGCTTCACCGGGACTAGCGGCGACAATGAGCAGTTCTTC,CASSFTGTSGDNEQFF
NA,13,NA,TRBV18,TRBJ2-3,TGTGCCAGCTCACCACCCTCCGAGGATACGCAGTATTTT,CASSPPSEDTQYF
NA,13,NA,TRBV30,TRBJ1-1,TGTGCCTGGAGCCCGGACCCGGGGACTGAAGCTTTCTTT,CAWSPDPGTEAFF
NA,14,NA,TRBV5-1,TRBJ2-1,TGCGCCAGCAGCTTCTCCAGCTCCTACAATGAGCAGTTCTTC,CASSFSSSYNEQFF
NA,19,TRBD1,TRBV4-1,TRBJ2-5,TGCGCCAGCAGCCCAGTCCTTGGGACAGGGGGCGCTCGGTTAGAGACCCAGTACTTC,CASSPVLGTGGARLETQYF
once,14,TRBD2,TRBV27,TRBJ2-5,TGTGCCAGCAGTTCCCTAGCGGGAGTTCAGACCCAGTACTTC,CASSSLAGVQTQYF
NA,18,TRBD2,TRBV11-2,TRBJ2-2,TGTGCCAGCAGCATTCCGGGACTAGCGGGGGGAGGAACCGGGGAGCTGTTTTTT,CASSIPGLAGGGTGELFF
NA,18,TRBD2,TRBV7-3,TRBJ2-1,TGTGCCAGCAGCTTAACGGCCGGGGGGACTAGCGCTTACAATGAGCAGTTCTTC,CASSLTAGGTSAYNEQFF
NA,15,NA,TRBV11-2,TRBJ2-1,TGTGCCAGCAGCTTAGAAACTGTCTCCTACAATGAGCAGTTCTTC,CASSLETVSYNEQFF
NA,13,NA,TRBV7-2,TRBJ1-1,TGTGCCAGCAGCTTTACAGGGAGCACTGAAGCTTTCTTT,CASSFTGSTEAFF
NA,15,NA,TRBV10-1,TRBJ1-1,TGCGCCAGCAGTGAGCAGGGTGGAATGAACACTGAAGCTTTCTTT,CASSEQGGMNTEAFF
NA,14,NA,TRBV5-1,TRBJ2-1,TGCGCCAGCAGCTTGTCTGCCCCCGGCAATGAGCAGTTCTTC,CASSLSAPGNEQFF
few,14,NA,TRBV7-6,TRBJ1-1,TGTGCCAGCAGCGCGGGACTACGGGACACTGAAGCTTTCTTT,CASSAGLRDTEAFF
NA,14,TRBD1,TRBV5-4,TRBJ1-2,TGCGCCAGCAGCCTACAGGGGGGGACTTATGGCTACACCTTC,CASSLQGGTYGYTF
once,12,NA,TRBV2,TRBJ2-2,TGTGCCAGCAGCCGGAACACCGGGGAGCTGTTTTTT,CASSRNTGELFF
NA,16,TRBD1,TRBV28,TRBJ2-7,TGTGCCAGCAGTTTCCTCGGACAGGGGAAAACCTACGAGCAGTACTTC,CASSFLGQGKTYEQYF